A selection of T cell receptor beta chains follows, all from one sample in a study of T cell responses to AZD1222 COVID-19 vaccine. Only in-frame clones appear in the TCRdb table, and some are missing; sequencing was by immunoSEQ multiplex PCR. The table includes about 110,000 clones, about 80% detected once. The sample here was peripheral blood, taken on day 0 of AZD1222 vaccination. The source is an adult in good health. CDR3s include the opening cysteine and the closing phenylalanine or tryptophan. A D gene is named only where the DNA matches it firmly.

j_gene: TRBJ1-5
v_gene: TRBV7-9
d_gene: TRBD1
CDR3nt: TGTGCCAGCAGCCGGGACAGTCCGTATCAGCCCCAGCATTTT
CDR3aa: CASSRDSPYQPQHF

j_gene: TRBJ1-1
v_gene: TRBV7-2
d_gene: TRBD1
CDR3nt: TGTGCCAGCAGCACCCAGGGGGTGTTCACTGAAGCTTTCTTT
CDR3aa: CASSTQGVFTEAFF

j_gene: TRBJ2-3
v_gene: TRBV6-5
d_gene: .
CDR3nt: TGTGCCAGCACTCCCGATCTGGGGGCCTATACGCAGTATTTT
CDR3aa: CASTPDLGAYTQYF

j_gene: TRBJ2-2
v_gene: TRBV30
d_gene: TRBD1
CDR3nt: TGTGCCTGGACTTCAGGGGGTGTGGAGCTGTTTTTT
CDR3aa: CAWTSGGVELFF

j_gene: TRBJ1-1
v_gene: TRBV24-1
d_gene: TRBD1
CDR3nt: TGTGCCACCAGTGACCCCACAGGGGGGAACACTGAAGCTTTCTTT
CDR3aa: CATSDPTGGNTEAFF

j_gene: TRBJ1-2
v_gene: TRBV28
d_gene: .
CDR3nt: TGTGCCAGCAGTTTAACGTTATTTTGGGGCTACACCTTC
CDR3aa: CASSLTLFWGYTF

j_gene: TRBJ1-1
v_gene: TRBV4-2
d_gene: TRBD1
CDR3nt: TGTGCCAGCAGCCAGGGTACCGGGACAGACACTGAAGCTTTCTTT
CDR3aa: CASSQGTGTDTEAFF

j_gene: TRBJ2-7
v_gene: TRBV27
d_gene: TRBD1
CDR3nt: TGTGCCAGCAGTTACTCGACAGGGGGCGTATACGAGCAGTACTTC
CDR3aa: CASSYSTGGVYEQYF

j_gene: TRBJ1-3
v_gene: TRBV6-5
d_gene: TRBD1
CDR3nt: TGTGCCAGCAGTCTACAGGGGAGCTCTGGAAACACCATATATTTT
CDR3aa: CASSLQGSSGNTIYF

j_gene: TRBJ1-5
v_gene: TRBV6-1
d_gene: .
CDR3nt: TGTGCCAGCAGTGAAGCGCGCGTGATTCAGCCCCAGCATTTT
CDR3aa: CASSEARVIQPQHF

j_gene: TRBJ2-7
v_gene: TRBV29-1
d_gene: .
CDR3nt: TGCAGCGTGGGGAGCTTTGGGTCCTACGAGCAGTACTTC
CDR3aa: CSVGSFGSYEQYF

j_gene: TRBJ2-5
v_gene: TRBV6-5
d_gene: TRBD2
CDR3nt: TGTGCCAGCAGTTATGGCGGGGGGGCAAGAGAGACCCAGTACTTC
CDR3aa: CASSYGGGARETQYF

j_gene: TRBJ1-6
v_gene: TRBV24-1
d_gene: .
CDR3nt: TGTGCCACCAGTGATTTGCGGTTCATAATGATCTATAATTCACCCCTCCACTTT
CDR3aa: CATSDLRFIMIYNSPLHF